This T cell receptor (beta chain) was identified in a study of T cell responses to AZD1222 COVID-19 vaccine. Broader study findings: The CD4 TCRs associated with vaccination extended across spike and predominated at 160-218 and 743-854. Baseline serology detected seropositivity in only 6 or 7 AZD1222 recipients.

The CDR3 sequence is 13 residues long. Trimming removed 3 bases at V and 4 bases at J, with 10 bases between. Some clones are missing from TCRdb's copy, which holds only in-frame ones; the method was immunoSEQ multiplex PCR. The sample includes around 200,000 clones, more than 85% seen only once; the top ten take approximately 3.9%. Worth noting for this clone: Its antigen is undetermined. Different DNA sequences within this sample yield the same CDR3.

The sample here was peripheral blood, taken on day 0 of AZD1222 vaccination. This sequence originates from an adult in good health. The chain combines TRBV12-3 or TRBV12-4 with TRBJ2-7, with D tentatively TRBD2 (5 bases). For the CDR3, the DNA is TGTGCCAGCAGTTTCGGAGGCTCATACGAGCAGTACTTC. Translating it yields CASSFGGSYEQYF.